These T cell receptor beta chains were read from a single sample in a study of human T cells and chemical hapten exposure. TCRdb ran MiXCR on the RACE reads and lists one entry per CDR3 protein. Here the sample spans 150,000 to 200,000 distinct CDR3 sequences, about 22% being singletons. This sample comprised whole blood, obtained in connection with sensitization to the hapten diphenylcyclopropenone (DPC). The receptors originated from a woman in her 40s with alopecia areata. Some clones in this sample may be carry-over from other donors' samples. CDR3s include the opening cysteine and the closing phenylalanine or tryptophan. A D gene is named only where the DNA matches it firmly. Not every row has a clone size; where given, it reads once, few, many or a size class.

j_gene: TRBJ1-6; abundance: -; v_gene: TRBV3-1; d_gene: -; CDR3aa: CASSQQALNSPLHF; CDR3nt: TGTGCCAGCAGCCAACAGGCCCTTAATTCACCCCTCCACTTT
j_gene: TRBJ2-7; abundance: -; v_gene: TRBV20-1; d_gene: -; CDR3aa: CSAKTGRLDEQYF; CDR3nt: TGCAGTGCGAAGACGGGCCGCCTCGACGAGCAGTACTTC
j_gene: TRBJ1-5; abundance: few; v_gene: TRBV6-6; d_gene: -; CDR3aa: CASSTARQSNQPQHF; CDR3nt: TGTGCCAGCAGTACGGCTCGACAGAGCAATCAGCCCCAGCATTTT
j_gene: TRBJ2-7; abundance: many; v_gene: TRBV20-1; d_gene: TRBD2; CDR3aa: CSAAPSGSYEQYF; CDR3nt: TGCAGTGCAGCCCCTAGCGGGAGCTACGAGCAGTACTTC
j_gene: TRBJ2-1; abundance: few; v_gene: TRBV7-2; d_gene: -; CDR3aa: CASSLTDNEQFF; CDR3nt: TGTGCCAGCAGCCTCACGGACAATGAGCAGTTCTTC
j_gene: TRBJ2-5; abundance: -; v_gene: TRBV7-9; d_gene: TRBD1; CDR3aa: CASSFNQGAETQYF; CDR3nt: TGTGCCAGCAGCTTCAATCAGGGGGCCGAGACCCAGTACTTC
j_gene: TRBJ1-6; abundance: few; v_gene: TRBV6-5; d_gene: -; CDR3aa: CASSYEGRSPLHF; CDR3nt: TGTGCCAGCAGTTACGAAGGACGGTCACCCCTCCACTTT
j_gene: TRBJ2-3; abundance: -; v_gene: TRBV20-1; d_gene: -; CDR3aa: CSARRGPPDTQYF; CDR3nt: TGCAGTGCTAGACGAGGGCCCCCAGATACGCAGTATTTT
j_gene: TRBJ1-6; abundance: few; v_gene: TRBV7-9; d_gene: -; CDR3aa: CASSLDSYNSPLHF; CDR3nt: TGTGCCAGCAGCTTAGACAGCTATAATTCACCCCTCCACTTT
j_gene: TRBJ1-2; abundance: few; v_gene: TRBV29-1; d_gene: -; CDR3aa: CSVELTRYGYTF; CDR3nt: TGCAGCGTTGAACTGACCAGATATGGCTACACCTTC
j_gene: TRBJ2-5; abundance: many; v_gene: TRBV29-1; d_gene: -; CDR3aa: CSVEVGVRETQYF; CDR3nt: TGCAGCGTTGAAGTCGGGGTTAGGGAGACCCAGTACTTC
j_gene: TRBJ2-7; abundance: few; v_gene: TRBV11-2; d_gene: -; CDR3aa: CASSLGAQSYEQYF; CDR3nt: TGTGCCAGCAGCTTAGGAGCACAGTCCTACGAGCAGTACTTC
j_gene: TRBJ2-3; abundance: -; v_gene: TRBV5-1; d_gene: -; CDR3aa: CASSWQVEADTQYF; CDR3nt: TGCGCCAGCAGCTGGCAGGTGGAGGCAGATACGCAGTATTTT
j_gene: TRBJ2-7; abundance: few; v_gene: TRBV12-3/TRBV12-4; d_gene: -; CDR3aa: CASSPRLEQYF; CDR3nt: TGTGCCAGCAGTCCCCGACTCGAGCAGTACTTC
j_gene: TRBJ2-1; abundance: -; v_gene: TRBV11-3; d_gene: -; CDR3aa: CASSLGPADNEQFF; CDR3nt: TGTGCCAGCAGCTTAGGGCCGGCGGACAATGAGCAGTTCTTC
j_gene: TRBJ2-7; abundance: few; v_gene: TRBV18; d_gene: -; CDR3aa: CASSEMTGRAPEQYF; CDR3nt: TGTGCCAGCTCGGAAATGACAGGGAGGGCACCCGAGCAGTACTTC
j_gene: TRBJ2-3; abundance: few; v_gene: TRBV20-1; d_gene: TRBD1; CDR3aa: CSAPRQGGHTQYF; CDR3nt: TGCAGTGCTCCTAGACAGGGGGGCCACACGCAGTATTTT